This T cell receptor (beta chain) was observed in a study of cytomegalovirus exposure and HLA in healthy donors. The V gene lost 2 bases and the J gene lost 0 bases, with 17 bases spanning the gap. Germline V gene lookup returns CDR1 SGHNT and CDR2 YYREEE (reference sequence). The CDR3 loop spans 18 amino acids. It was with 60 Vbeta and 13 Jbeta primers that the PCR ran. Assay: immunoSEQ multiplex PCR; the TCRdb copy retains only in-frame clones and omits some. The table lists some 110,000 clones, approximately 79% of them singletons. This receptor was taken from a man aged 55 to 69 in good health and CMV-seropositive. Sequences were obtained from PBMCs. The V gene is TRBV5-4, the J gene TRBJ2-2, with D perhaps TRBD2 (6 bases). The CDR3 loop reads CASSLGPGGGANTGELFF. The CDR3 DNA reads as TGTGCCAGCAGCTTAGGCCCAGGTGGAGGGGCGAACACCGGGGAGCTGTTTTTT.